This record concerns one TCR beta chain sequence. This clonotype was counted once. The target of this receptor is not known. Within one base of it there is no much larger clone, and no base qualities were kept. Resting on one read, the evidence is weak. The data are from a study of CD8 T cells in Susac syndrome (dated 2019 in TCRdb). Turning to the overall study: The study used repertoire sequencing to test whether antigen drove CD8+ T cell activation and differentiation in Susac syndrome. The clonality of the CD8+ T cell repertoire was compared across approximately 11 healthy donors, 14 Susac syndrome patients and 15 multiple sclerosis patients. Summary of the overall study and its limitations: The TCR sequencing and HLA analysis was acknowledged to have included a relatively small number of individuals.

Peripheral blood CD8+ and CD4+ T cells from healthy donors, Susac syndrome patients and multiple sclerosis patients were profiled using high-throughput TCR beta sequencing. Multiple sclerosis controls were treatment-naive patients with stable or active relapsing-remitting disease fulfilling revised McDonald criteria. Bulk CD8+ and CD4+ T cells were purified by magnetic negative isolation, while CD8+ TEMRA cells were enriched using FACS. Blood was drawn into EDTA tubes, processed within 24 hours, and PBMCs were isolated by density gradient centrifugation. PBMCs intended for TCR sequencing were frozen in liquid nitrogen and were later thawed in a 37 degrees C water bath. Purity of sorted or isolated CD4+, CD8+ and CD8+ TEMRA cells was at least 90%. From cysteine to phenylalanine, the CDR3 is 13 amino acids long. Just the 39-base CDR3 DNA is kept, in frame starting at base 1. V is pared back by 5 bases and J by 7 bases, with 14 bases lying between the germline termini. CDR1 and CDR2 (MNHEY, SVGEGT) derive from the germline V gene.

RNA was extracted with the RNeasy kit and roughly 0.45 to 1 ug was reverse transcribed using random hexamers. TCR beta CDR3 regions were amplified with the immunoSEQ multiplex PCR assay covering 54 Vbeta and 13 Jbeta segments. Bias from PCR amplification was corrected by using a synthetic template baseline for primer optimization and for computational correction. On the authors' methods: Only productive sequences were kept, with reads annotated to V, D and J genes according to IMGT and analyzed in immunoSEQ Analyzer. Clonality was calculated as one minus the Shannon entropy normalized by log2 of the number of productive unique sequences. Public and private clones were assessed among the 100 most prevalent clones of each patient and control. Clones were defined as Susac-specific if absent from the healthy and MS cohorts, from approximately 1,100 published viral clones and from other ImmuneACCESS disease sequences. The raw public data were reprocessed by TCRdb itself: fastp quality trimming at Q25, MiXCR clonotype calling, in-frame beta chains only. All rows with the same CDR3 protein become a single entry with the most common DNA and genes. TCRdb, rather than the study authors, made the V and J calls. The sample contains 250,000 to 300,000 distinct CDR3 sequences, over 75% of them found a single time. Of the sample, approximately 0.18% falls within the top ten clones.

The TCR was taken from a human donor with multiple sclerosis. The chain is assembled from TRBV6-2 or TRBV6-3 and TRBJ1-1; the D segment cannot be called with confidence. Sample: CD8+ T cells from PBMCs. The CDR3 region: CASSPQAIYEAFF. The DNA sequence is TGTGCCAGCAGTCCTCAGGCCATTTATGAAGCTTTCTTT.